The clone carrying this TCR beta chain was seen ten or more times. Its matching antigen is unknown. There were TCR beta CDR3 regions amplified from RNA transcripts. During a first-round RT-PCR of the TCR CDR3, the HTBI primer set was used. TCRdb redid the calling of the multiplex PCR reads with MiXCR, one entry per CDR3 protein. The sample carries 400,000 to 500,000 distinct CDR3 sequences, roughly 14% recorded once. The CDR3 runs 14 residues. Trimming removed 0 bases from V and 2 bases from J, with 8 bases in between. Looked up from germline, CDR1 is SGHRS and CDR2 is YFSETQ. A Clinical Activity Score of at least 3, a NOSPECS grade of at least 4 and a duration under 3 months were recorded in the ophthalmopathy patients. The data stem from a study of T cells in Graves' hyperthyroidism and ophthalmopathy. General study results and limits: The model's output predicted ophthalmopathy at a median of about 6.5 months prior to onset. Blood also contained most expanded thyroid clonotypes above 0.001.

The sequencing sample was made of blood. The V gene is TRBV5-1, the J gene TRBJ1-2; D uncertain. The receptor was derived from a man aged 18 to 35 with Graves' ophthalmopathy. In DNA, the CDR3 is TGCGCCAGCAGCTTGGACAATCCCAACTATGGCTACACCTTC. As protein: CASSLDNPNYGYTF.